This is a list of T cell receptor beta chains from one sample in a study of cytomegalovirus exposure and HLA in healthy donors. TCRdb's copy holds only in-frame clones and misses some; the assay was immunoSEQ multiplex PCR. The table records roughly 190,000 clones, around 78% of them present only once. The sample consisted of PBMCs. These receptor sequences come from a woman in her 30s in good health and CMV-seropositive. The CDR3 runs from the conserved cysteine through the conserved F or W.

v_gene: TRBV2
CDR3aa: CASNGRVGGQYGSYEQYF

v_gene: TRBV10-1
CDR3aa: CASSESPGLTQHF

v_gene: TRBV28
CDR3aa: CASRTDSTGTRVAFF

v_gene: TRBV11-2
CDR3aa: CASSFETHSYNEQFF

v_gene: TRBV14
CDR3aa: CASSLNRGTGYTF

v_gene: TRBV7-9
CDR3aa: CASSFAPDRGTEAFF

v_gene: TRBV9
CDR3aa: CASSVGQNTGELFF

v_gene: TRBV7-8
CDR3aa: CASSEREGLLYNEQFF

v_gene: TRBV5-4
CDR3aa: CASSLGGAGTAFYEQYF

v_gene: TRBV19
CDR3aa: CASSIIGTGYGYTF

v_gene: TRBV2
CDR3aa: CASRLQGADGYTF

v_gene: TRBV19
CDR3aa: CASSIGTGTEAFF

v_gene: TRBV5-6
CDR3aa: CASSYRGLSTDTQYF

v_gene: TRBV7-2
CDR3aa: CASSVITGGTSGRAYEQYF

v_gene: TRBV5-4
CDR3aa: CASSSGRYEQYF

v_gene: TRBV4-1
CDR3aa: CASSASGTGVEQYF

v_gene: TRBV7-3
CDR3aa: CASSLNKQYF

v_gene: TRBV2
CDR3aa: CASSGWSSEETQYF

v_gene: TRBV4-1
CDR3aa: CASSQDSSAGPSPLHF

v_gene: TRBV7-2
CDR3aa: CASTGSSGGRETQYF

v_gene: TRBV11-3
CDR3aa: CASKTGLADNEQFF

v_gene: TRBV27
CDR3aa: CASSPRGVGEGGYGYTF

v_gene: TRBV7-2
CDR3aa: CASRTGVGSSYEQYF

v_gene: TRBV23-1
CDR3aa: CASRGAEAFF

v_gene: TRBV29-1
CDR3aa: CSVGSGEQYF

v_gene: TRBV5-1
CDR3aa: CASSLSLIPGHSLRANVLTF

v_gene: TRBV6-5
CDR3aa: CASSYRGSYEQYF

v_gene: TRBV7-2
CDR3aa: CASSLGGAQTQYF

v_gene: TRBV15
CDR3aa: CATSREQTGGFHEQYF

v_gene: TRBV5-4
CDR3aa: CASSLVGAGPPTDTQYF

v_gene: TRBV28
CDR3aa: CASSLSPGREGNEQFF

v_gene: TRBV28
CDR3aa: CASIYGGTGWVAEAFF

v_gene: TRBV2
CDR3aa: CASSDRGRRPLRESPLHF

v_gene: TRBV6-5
CDR3aa: CASSYFLDGETQYF

v_gene: TRBV6-6
CDR3aa: CASRGQGGGELFF

v_gene: TRBV11-3
CDR3aa: CASSKWDRTMNTEAFF

v_gene: TRBV7-9
CDR3aa: CASSAERLLNEKLFF

v_gene: TRBV4-3
CDR3aa: CASSQLLRVEGTQYF

v_gene: TRBV19
CDR3aa: CASRERQGSYGYTF

v_gene: TRBV6-5
CDR3aa: CASSSGTGGFQPQHF

v_gene: TRBV5-6
CDR3aa: CASSLSGDPNYGYTF

v_gene: TRBV7-9
CDR3aa: CSSSYLAGKAYNEQFF

v_gene: TRBV7-3
CDR3aa: CASSFPSTGELFF

v_gene: TRBV5-1
CDR3aa: CASSLGAARTDTQYF

v_gene: TRBV6-6
CDR3aa: CASNRQGADNEQFF

v_gene: TRBV4-2
CDR3aa: CASSQSSGGEGETQYF

v_gene: TRBV11-2
CDR3aa: CASSPPGGDIQYF

v_gene: TRBV11-3
CDR3aa: CASSFSLTSGSGADTQYF

v_gene: TRBV7-9
CDR3aa: CASSPPGTAQPQHF

v_gene: TRBV19
CDR3aa: CASSSSGANVLTF

v_gene: TRBV6-1
CDR3aa: CASSVDRLFTEAFF

v_gene: TRBV5-1
CDR3aa: CASSLVSGAYNEQFF